These 10 T cell receptor beta chains came from one sample sequenced in a study of response to subunit inactivated influenza vaccine. TCRdb re-analysed the RT-PCR reads in MiXCR, keeping a single row per CDR3 protein. Among about 170,000 distinct CDR3 sequences listed, about 11% were seen once. The material was CD8+ T cells sorted from PBMCs, obtained roughly 24 months after vaccination. These receptors were collected from a man aged 50 to 75 who received an inactivated influenza vaccine.

The rearrangement joins TRBV12-3 or TRBV12-4 to TRBJ2-5, with unresolved D. V was pared by 8 bases and J by 0 bases, with 10 bases between. The CDR3 extends over 13 amino acids. The CDR3 loop is CASLPEYQETQYF. The DNA for the CDR3 is TGTGCCAGCTTGCCCGAGTACCAAGAGACCCAGTACTTC.

The V call is TRBV7-6, the J call TRBJ1-1, with D unclear. The CDR3 extends over 14 amino acids. The V gene lost 2 bases and the J gene lost 2 bases, with 9 bases spanning the gap. Germline V gene data show CDR1 as SGHVS and CDR2 as FNYEAQ. CDR3 region: CASSLWARNTEAFF. CDR3 DNA: TGTGCCAGCAGCTTATGGGCCCGAAACACTGAAGCTTTCTTT.

This chain connects TRBV6-4 to TRBJ2-6, with unresolved D. CDR1 MRHNA and CDR2 SNTAGT come from the germline V gene. V lost 5 bases to trimming and J lost 10 bases, with 12 bases between them. The CDR3 has 13 residues. The CDR3 sequence is CASSPRTRNVLTF. The CDR3 DNA sequence: TGTGCCAGCAGTCCACGGACGAGAAACGTCCTGACTTTC.

The rearrangement links TRBV7-8 to TRBJ2-2; 7 bases line up with TRBD1. CDR3 length equals 15 residues. Trimming took 5 bases from V and 1 from J; bases not matched to a gene: 4. Germline-derived CDR1 and CDR2 are SGHVS and FQNEAQ. The CDR3 sequence: CASSPRTGNTGELFF. In nucleotides, the CDR3 is TGTGCCAGCAGCCCCAGGACAGGGAACACCGGGGAGCTGTTTTTT.

This clonotype has a handful of counts. This sequence joins TRBV5-6 and TRBJ2-1, with TRBD2 matching over 11 bases. CDR3 length: 14 residues. V trimming: 4 bases; J trimming: 6 bases; junction bases outside the gene matches: 3. The V gene's germline CDR1 is SGHDT and CDR2 YYEEEE. CDR3: CASSEGLAVNEQFF. CDR3 nucleotides: TGTGCCAGCAGCGAGGGACTAGCGGTCAATGAGCAGTTCTTC.

J is TRBJ2-7 and V is TRBV29-1; the D is unclear. Germline V lookup: CDR1 SQVTM, CDR2 ANQGSEA. V lost 0 bases and J lost 2, with 5 bases in between. This CDR3 has 12 amino acids. This chain's CDR3 is CSVEDRPYEQYF. CDR3 DNA: TGCAGCGTTGAAGATCGCCCCTACGAGCAGTACTTC.

This clonotype was counted many times. The DNA of the CDR3 is TGCAGCGTTGAAGGTACGGTACAGACGAACACTGAAGCTTTCTTT. This translates into CSVEGTVQTNTEAFF. The rearrangement uses TRBV29-1 and TRBJ1-1, with D hard to call. Germline V CDR1 and CDR2: SQVTM, ANQGSEA. The CDR3 covers 15 residues. V gave up 1 base and J gave up 1 base, with 13 bases separating them.

This clonotype was observed a handful of times. The chain is built from TRBV6-5 and TRBJ1-4; D gene unclear. Trimming took off 0 bases at V and 8 bases at J, with 16 bases between the two ends. The CDR3 totals 16 residues. Germline CDR1 is MNHEY and CDR2 is SVGAGI. This CDR3 is CASSYSRAVIREKLFF. CDR3 sequence (DNA): TGTGCCAGCAGTTACTCGAGGGCAGTCATTAGAGAAAAACTGTTTTTT.

The chain employs TRBV27 and TRBJ2-7, with TRBD2 identical over 7 bases. Germline CDR1 is MNHEY and CDR2 is SMNVEV (reference sequence). The CDR3 is 14 residues long. The J segment lost 6 bases and the V segment lost 2 bases, leaving 7 bases of the junction unmatched. CDR3 amino acids: CASSLSLAETEQYF. CDR3 nucleotides: TGTGCCAGCAGTTTAAGTCTAGCGGAGACCGAGCAGTACTTC.

The V and J genes are TRBV5-6 and TRBJ1-1; D remains ambiguous. With 0 bases removed from V and 6 bases from J, the gap between germline ends came to 18 bases. Germline V gene sequence: CDR1 SGHDT, CDR2 YYEEEE. The CDR3 covers 16 residues. For the CDR3, the DNA is TGTGCCAGCAGCTTGGGCCTGGGCATACGGTCCTCTGAAGCTTTCTTT. Protein: CASSLGLGIRSSEAFF.